Each of the 22 T cell receptor beta chains below was sequenced from the same sample in a study of T cells in Graves' hyperthyroidism and ophthalmopathy. RNA transcripts gave rise to amplified TCR beta CDR3 regions. HTBI primers were used for first-round RT-PCR of the TCR CDR3. TCRdb re-derived calls from the multiplex PCR reads in MiXCR, one entry per CDR3 protein. The sample has under 300,000 distinct CDR3 sequences, 13% to 15% seen once. The source material was blood. These receptor sequences come from a woman aged 45-65 years with Graves' hyperthyroidism that later progressed to Graves' ophthalmopathy.

This clonotype was counted only a few times. The chain recombines TRBV9 with TRBJ2-1; unclear D gene. Germline CDR1 and CDR2: SGDLS and YYNGEE. The CDR3 totals 16 residues. V was pared by 0 bases and J by 5 bases, with 15 bases between. CDR3 bases: TGTGCCAGCAGCGTAGACAGAAGCGTAGAACACAATGAGCAGTTCTTC. Protein sequence: CASSVDRSVEHNEQFF.

This clonotype was seen at least ten times. The chain links TRBV28 to TRBJ2-2; 7 nucleotides agree with TRBD2. CDR3 length equals 19 residues. Germline-derived CDR1 and CDR2 are MDHEN and SYDVKM. V lost 8 bases, J lost 2 bases, and 20 bases stayed unmatched. The CDR3 DNA sequence: TGTGCCAGCCGGAACCGGGGGAGGGTGCGGACACAAAACACCGGGGAGCTGTTTTTT. Protein: CASRNRGRVRTQNTGELFF.

The CDR3 bases are TGTGCCAGCAGTGAATTGGGACAGGGTTTTTCTGGGGCCAACGTCCTGACTTTC. Protein sequence: CASSELGQGFSGANVLTF. This chain links TRBV2 with TRBJ2-6; TRBD1 agrees at 9 bases. This CDR3 contains 18 residues. Trimming took 2 bases from V and 1 from J; bases not matched to a gene: 6. Germline CDR1 reads SNHLY; CDR2 reads FYNNEI.

The chain combines TRBV27 with TRBJ2-5, with a weak D call TRBD2 (6 bases). Per germline, CDR1 MNHEY and CDR2 SMNVEV (reference sequence). The CDR3 totals 15 residues. The V end lost 8 bases, the J end lost 1 base, and 17 bases lay between the germline ends. CDR3 loop: CASSASSGRQETQYF. CDR3 coding DNA: TGTGCCAGCTCCGCGAGTAGCGGCCGCCAAGAGACCCAGTACTTC.

This clonotype was detected ten times or more. This chain joins TRBV20-1 and TRBJ2-5; the D gene is possibly TRBD2 (6 bases). The germline V gene encodes CDR1 DFQATT and CDR2 SNEGSKA (reference sequence). The CDR3 runs to 14 residues. CDR3 nucleotide sequence: TGCAGCGCCGGGACTCCCTACCTTCAAGAGACCCAGTACTTC. Residues: CSAGTPYLQETQYF.

This clonotype appeared many times. At one end the junction does not follow the germline gene, possibly because of a read error. The chain joins TRBV2 to TRBJ2-5, with TRBD2 matching 12 bases. CDR1 and CDR2 (germline): SNHLY, FYNNEI. CDR3 length equals 15 residues. This chain's CDR3 is CASSSSGRAQGTQYF. CDR3 coding DNA: TGTGCCAGCAGTTCTAGCGGGAGGGCCCAAGGGACCCAGTACTTC. Looking up the rest from reference TRBV2 and TRBJ2-5 gives the full variable domain: EPEVTQTPSHQVTQMGQEVILRCVPISNHLYFYWYRQILGQKVEFLVSFYNNEISEKSEIFDDQFSVERPDGSNFTLKIRSTKLEDSAMYFCASSSSGRAQGTQYFGPGTRLLVL.

This clonotype was seen only a few times. The genes are TRBV19 and TRBJ1-1; TRBD1 matches at 11 bases. Germline CDR1 LNHDA, CDR2 SQIVND (reference sequence). The CDR3 has 15 amino acids. Germline trimming cut 6 bases from V and 6 bases from J; bases unmatched to any gene: 9. The CDR3 sequence: CASREADRGLSEAFF. The CDR3 DNA reads TGTGCCAGTAGGGAGGCGGACAGGGGGCTGTCTGAAGCTTTCTTT.

Many counts were recorded for this clonotype. Here the CDR3 DNA reads TGTGCCAGCACCCATGACAGGCCGTACGAGCAGTACTTC. Its protein product is CASTHDRPYEQYF. This chain links TRBV28 with TRBJ2-7, with a tentative D call TRBD1 (6 bases). Germline loops: CDR1 MDHEN, CDR2 SYDVKM. V lost 7 bases to trimming and J lost 4 bases, with 14 bases between them. The CDR3 extends over 13 amino acids.

This clonotype was counted at least ten times. This chain joins TRBV7-9 and TRBJ2-1; 10 positions agree with TRBD2. The length of the CDR3 is 16 residues. The germline gives CDR1 SEHNR, CDR2 FQNEAQ (reference sequence). The junction had 4 bases not matched to a gene; V was cut back by 5 bases and J by 0 bases. The CDR3 is CASSPGTSVSYNEQFF. DNA of the CDR3: TGTGCCAGCAGCCCCGGGACTAGCGTCTCCTACAATGAGCAGTTCTTC. Full variable domain (missing parts from reference TRBV7-9 and TRBJ2-1): DTGVSQNPRHKITKRGQNVTFRCDPISEHNRLYWYRQTLGQGPEFLTYFQNEAQLEKSRLLSDRFSAERPKGSFSTLEIQRTEQGDSAMYLCASSPGTSVSYNEQFFGPGTRLTVL.

This clonotype showed up many times. The chain couples TRBV7-3 to TRBJ2-7; D could derive from TRBD1 or TRBD2 (6 bases each). V shed 3 bases and J shed 2 bases, with 14 bases lying between them. The germline V gene has CDR1 SGHTA and CDR2 FQGTGA. The CDR3 loop spans 15 amino acids. This CDR3 reads CASSLDGGGTYEQYF. The CDR3 nucleotides are TGTGCCAGCAGCTTGGACGGAGGGGGAACCTACGAGCAGTACTTC.

This clonotype appeared many times. This sequence joins TRBV2 and TRBJ2-7; TRBD2 agrees at 10 bases. Trimming removed 0 bases from V and 3 bases from J; junction bases left unmatched: 11. The V gene's germline CDR1 is SNHLY and CDR2 FYNNEI. This CDR3 is 18 amino acids long. In DNA, the CDR3 is TGTGCCAGCAGTGAAGCGGGCTTCTTGGGACTAGCGTTCTACGAGCAGTACTTC. Amino acids: CASSEAGFLGLAFYEQYF.

This clonotype has ten or more counts. The chain recombines TRBV5-5 with TRBJ2-1; D assignment may be TRBD1 or TRBD2 (5 bases each). The CDR3 loop spans 16 amino acids. CDR1 and CDR2 (germline): SGHKS, YYEKEE (reference sequence). Trimming took off 4 bases at V and 4 bases at J, with 18 bases between the two ends. CDR3 sequence (DNA): TGTGCCAGCAGCCGGGGAGTGGGACGGCAATACAATGAGCAGTTCTTC. Translated, it gives CASSRGVGRQYNEQFF.

Remarks on this clonotype: This could be a read error, since a much larger clone is one nucleotide away. V is TRBV27 and J is TRBJ2-5; D is uncertain. The CDR3 has 14 amino acids. Germline V gene data show CDR1 as MNHEY and CDR2 as SMNVEV (reference sequence). Trimming removed 3 bases from V and 0 bases from J, with 8 bases in between. DNA of the CDR3: TGTGCCAGCAGTTTCAAGGGTCACCAAGAGACCCAGTACTTC. Protein sequence: CASSFKGHQETQYF.

There are many counts of this clonotype. The gene calls are TRBV6-2 or TRBV6-3 and TRBJ2-5; D is perhaps TRBD1 (5 bases). Germline values: CDR1 MNHEY, CDR2 SVGEGT. This CDR3 has 16 amino acids. V was trimmed by 7 bases and J by 5 bases, leaving 23 bases between them. The CDR3 region is CASTRVATGMMETQYF. Here the CDR3 DNA reads TGTGCCAGCACTCGGGTCGCAACAGGCATGATGGAGACCCAGTACTTC.

The gene calls are TRBV5-1 and TRBJ2-1, with TRBD2 identical over 8 bases. CDR3 size: 15 residues. In germline, CDR1 is SGHRS, CDR2 YFSETQ. With 5 bases clipped from V and 9 bases from J, the junction kept 13 bases outside the gene matches. For the CDR3, the DNA is TGCGCCAGCAGTTTCTCCAGCGGGAGAGGGGGTGAGCAGTTCTTC. Translation: CASSFSSGRGGEQFF.

This clonotype was observed many times. The rearrangement uses TRBV7-6 and TRBJ2-7, with 9 bases aligning to TRBD2. The germline V gene encodes CDR1 SGHVS and CDR2 FNYEAQ. This CDR3 spans 15 amino acids. V lost 5 bases to trimming and J lost 0 bases; unmatched junction nucleotides: 5. This CDR3 reads CASSPKRGASYEQYF. DNA of the CDR3: TGTGCCAGCAGCCCGAAGCGGGGGGCCTCCTACGAGCAGTACTTC.

This clonotype occurred many times. This chain connects TRBV5-1 to TRBJ2-5; D assignment may be TRBD1 or TRBD2 (5 bases each). Germline lookup yields CDR1 SGHRS and CDR2 YFSETQ. V was shortened by 0 bases and J by 1 base, with 7 bases between the two germline ends. CDR3 length equals 14 residues. CDR3 in amino acids: CASSLAGTQETQYF. The CDR3, as DNA: TGCGCCAGCAGCTTGGCAGGGACCCAAGAGACCCAGTACTTC. Together with reference TRBV5-1 and TRBJ2-5, the CDR3 gives the full variable domain: KAGVTQTPRYLIKTRGQQVTLSCSPISGHRSVSWYQQTPGQGLQFLFEYFSETQRNKGNFPGRFSGRQFSNSRSEMNVSTLELGDSALYLCASSLAGTQETQYFGPGTRLLVL.

Many counts were recorded for this clonotype. The CDR3 nucleotides read TGCAGCGTGAGGGGGGTTGGTCGACGAACAGATACGCAGTATTTT. As protein: CSVRGVGRRTDTQYF. The J gene is TRBJ2-3, the V gene TRBV29-1; D possibly uses TRBD1 or TRBD2 (6 bases each). The germline CDR1 and CDR2 sequences are SQVTM and ANQGSEA. This CDR3 has 15 residues. The V end lost 6 bases, the J end lost 3 bases, and 19 bases lay between the germline ends.

This clonotype was seen repeatedly, ten times or more. V and J are TRBV20-1 and TRBJ2-3; D unresolved. This CDR3 has 15 amino acids. Germline CDR1 and CDR2: DFQATT and SNEGSKA (reference sequence). V dropped 5 bases and J dropped 3 bases, with 18 bases sitting between them. DNA of the CDR3: TGCAGTGCTGGCACGGTAGGAAAGGCTACAGATACGCAGTATTTT. It is translated as CSAGTVGKATDTQYF.

This clonotype was observed a single time. At one end, the junction sequence differs from germline, possibly due to a read error. The chain has TRBV28 and TRBJ1-2; no reliable D call. This CDR3 is built from 15 residues. Germline V CDR1 and CDR2: MDHEN, SYDVKM. CDR3 region: CTSTSPQISTYGYTF. CDR3 in DNA: TGTACCAGCACTTCCCCGCAAATCAGTACCTATGGCTACACCTTC.

This clonotype was counted ten times or more. This sequence joins TRBV20-1 and TRBJ2-1; TRBD2 matches at 8 bases. V shed 3 bases and J 7 bases; nucleotides not matched to a gene: 2. Germline assignment: CDR1 DFQATT and CDR2 SNEGSKA (reference sequence). The CDR3 length is 12 residues. CDR3 in DNA: TGCAGTGCTAGTCCTAGCGGGAATGAGCAGTTCTTC. Translating gives CSASPSGNEQFF.

The V gene is TRBV7-6, the J gene TRBJ1-1; D remains ambiguous. CDR3 size: 15 residues. CDR1 is SGHVS and CDR2 is FNYEAQ in the germline V gene. Trimming stripped 1 base from V and 1 base from J, with 10 bases between. Here the CDR3 DNA reads TGTGCCAGCAGCTTAGTTCCCCAAGCGAACACTGAAGCTTTCTTT. Its protein product is CASSLVPQANTEAFF.